This T cell receptor beta chain derives from a study of blood T cell repertoires in COVID-19. Study-wide background: Material from acute and convalescent COVID-19 was sourced from the United States, Italy and Spain. The analysed material was cDNA or gDNA that came from T cells, B-cell-depleted T cells, or PBMCs.

The CDR3 is made up of 15 amino acids. V lost 4 bases, J lost 5 bases, and 7 bases stayed unmatched. CDR1 and CDR2 from the germline V gene are WNHNN and SYGVQD (reference sequence). Per the authors' pipeline: By means of reference gene primer amplification, nucleated cell counts were estimated. TCRdb's table, derived via immunoSEQ multiplex PCR, lists solely in-frame clones and lacks some. V and J calls and clone size come straight from that table; D and trimming were deduced from the DNA. The sample lists around 190,000 clones, 70% to 80% seen once, with around 6% in the top ten. Seattle patients were enrolled during active infection and followed longitudinally.

The TCR sequence derives from a woman aged 35 to 49 with COVID-19, enrolled during active disease. The chain links TRBV10-1 to TRBJ2-1; 8 bases fit TRBD2. Sequenced material: peripheral blood. As DNA, the CDR3 is TGCGCCAGCAGTGCAGGACTAGCAAAGAACAATGAGCAGTTCTTC. This encodes CASSAGLAKNNEQFF.